These 28 T cell receptor beta chains originate from one sample sequenced in a study of T cell responses to AZD1222 COVID-19 vaccine listed by TCRdb under 2021. The sample's time point label is to be understood as: baseline before first vaccination. Library method: the immunoSEQ multiplex PCR assay. Sourced from immuneACCESS, this table was stored by TCRdb with only in-frame sequences that have V and J called. A share of the clones is absent; for the studies checked, an unresolved V gene accounts for under half, and the remainder has no known explanation. For this sample the table gives some 120,000 clones, of which roughly 88% were detected only once. Of the sample, around 1.6% is held by the ten largest clones. This specimen was peripheral blood, taken on day 0 of AZD1222 vaccination. These receptors all stem from an adult in good health.

The V and J genes are TRBV27 and TRBJ1-5, with D maybe TRBD1 (5 bases). The germline gives CDR1 MNHEY, CDR2 SMNVEV (reference sequence). Trimming stripped 4 bases from V and 5 bases from J, with 15 bases between. The CDR3 has 15 residues. DNA for the CDR3: TGTGCCAGCAGTTCAACACAGGATACCTATCAGCCCCAGCATTTT. It encodes CASSSTQDTYQPQHF.

The rearrangement links TRBV19 to TRBJ1-4; 7 bases match TRBD1. Trimming cost V 4 bases and J 4 bases; bases outside gene matches: 9. The CDR3 spans 16 residues. Germline lookup yields CDR1 LNHDA and CDR2 SQIVND (reference sequence). CDR3 in DNA: TGTGCCAGTAGTACCCTTTTGGGACAGCTTAATGAAAAACTGTTTTTT. This encodes CASSTLLGQLNEKLFF.

J is TRBJ1-3 and V is TRBV4-2; D gene ambiguous. V was clipped by 8 bases and J by 0 bases, with 11 bases between them. Germline CDR1 is LGHNA and CDR2 is YNFKEQ. The CDR3 covers 14 residues. CDR3 amino acids: CASSPEGSGNTIYF. CDR3 nucleotide sequence: TGTGCCAGCTCCCCCGAGGGCTCTGGAAACACCATATATTTT.

The chain carries TRBV27 and TRBJ1-2; no clear D. The V end was cut by 9 bases, the J end by 4 bases, with 12 bases between. This CDR3 is 12 amino acids long. Germline assignment: CDR1 MNHEY and CDR2 SMNVEV (reference sequence). The CDR3 DNA sequence: TGTGCCAGTCGTACGGGGATCTATGGCTACACCTTC. It yields the protein CASRTGIYGYTF.

This clone is deemed medium-sized. This chain connects TRBV19 to TRBJ2-2, with D possibly called TRBD1 or TRBD2 (6 bases each). Germline values: CDR1 LNHDA, CDR2 SQIVND (reference sequence). Trimming took 6 bases from V and 1 from J, leaving 15 bases between them. The CDR3 sequence is 16 residues long. The CDR3 nucleotides read TGTGCCAGTAGACGGGGGCCCGAATTGAACACCGGGGAGCTGTTTTTT. It specifies CASRRGPELNTGELFF.

This clone appeared a single time. The chain is built from TRBV5-1 and TRBJ2-1, with TRBD2 as a possible D gene (6 bases). V was trimmed by 7 bases and J by 2 bases, leaving 19 bases between them. The germline CDR1 and CDR2 sequences are SGHRS and YFSETQ. This CDR3 is 16 amino acids long. The CDR3 DNA follows: TGCGCCAGCTGGGATGTAAGGGCGGGAACCTACAATGAGCAGTTCTTC. It encodes CASWDVRAGTYNEQFF.

This clone was observed a single time. This rearrangement joins TRBV5-1 to TRBJ2-4, with D possibly matching TRBD1 (6 bases). The germline V gene encodes CDR1 SGHRS and CDR2 YFSETQ. V was cut by 5 bases and J by 1 base, with 10 bases left in between. CDR3 length: 14 amino acids. CDR3 region: CASRGAEAKNIQYF. In nucleotides, the CDR3 is TGCGCCAGCAGGGGGGCAGAGGCCAAAAACATTCAGTACTTC.

This clone was seen only once. This chain's CDR3 is CSASGLSTRHSNQPQHF. CDR3 DNA sequence: TGCAGTGCTAGTGGATTATCAACAAGGCATAGCAATCAGCCCCAGCATTTT. The chain links TRBV20-1 to TRBJ1-5, with unresolved D. Per germline, CDR1 DFQATT and CDR2 SNEGSKA (reference sequence). V lost 3 bases and J 0 bases, leaving 18 bases between the germline ends. The CDR3 runs to 17 residues.

The rearrangement links TRBV5-4 to TRBJ2-5, with D perhaps matching TRBD1 (6 bases). The V end was cut by 4 bases, the J end by 4 bases, with 14 bases between. Germline CDR1 is SGHNT and CDR2 is YYREEE (reference sequence). The CDR3 length is 14 residues. The CDR3 bases are TGTGCCAGCAGCCCGACAGGTGGGGTAGAGACCCAGTACTTC. Translating it yields CASSPTGGVETQYF.

V is TRBV24-1 and J is TRBJ2-1; the match to TRBD2 covers 8 bases. With 3 bases clipped from V and 3 bases from J, the junction kept 6 bases outside the gene matches. Germline V gene lookup returns CDR1 KGHDR and CDR2 SFDVKD. The CDR3 extends over 16 amino acids. The CDR3 loop is CATSDAIAGIYNEQFF. CDR3 nucleotides: TGTGCCACCAGTGATGCCATAGCGGGAATCTACAATGAGCAGTTCTTC.

The rearrangement uses TRBV7-3 and TRBJ2-5; unclear D gene. The CDR3 totals 13 residues. Germline V gene sequence: CDR1 SGHTA, CDR2 FQGTGA. V was shortened by 5 bases and J by 7 bases, with 14 bases between the two germline ends. As DNA, the CDR3 is TGTGCCAGCAGCCTCTCCCCCCAGGCGACCCAGTACTTC. The encoded protein is CASSLSPQATQYF.

V gene TRBV4-1 combines with J gene TRBJ1-1; D ambiguous. The V gene's germline CDR1 is MGHRA and CDR2 YSYEKL. The V and J ends lost 6 bases and 1 base respectively, with 12 bases between them. This CDR3 has 14 amino acids. The CDR3 bases are TGCGCCAGCAGTTCCACCCCGGGGAACACTGAAGCTTTCTTT. Its translation is CASSSTPGNTEAFF.

This chain uses TRBV30 with TRBJ2-5, with D unresolved. The CDR3 totals 13 residues. Trimming removed 2 bases from V and 2 bases from J, with 9 bases in between. Per germline, CDR1 GTSNPN and CDR2 SVGIG (reference sequence). CDR3 amino acids: CAWSQRSQETQYF. The CDR3 nucleotides read TGTGCCTGGAGTCAGAGGTCGCAAGAGACCCAGTACTTC.

The CDR3 reads CAWSKGWGIGTEAFF. CDR3 DNA: TGTGCCTGGAGTAAGGGGTGGGGTATCGGCACTGAAGCTTTCTTT. The chain employs TRBV30 and TRBJ1-1, with D perhaps TRBD1 (5 bases). Trimming stripped 2 bases from V and 4 bases from J, with 17 bases between. The CDR3 runs 15 residues. Germline values: CDR1 GTSNPN, CDR2 SVGIG (reference sequence). The full variable domain, in which reference TRBV30 and TRBJ1-1 provide the parts outside the CDR3, is SQTIHQWPATLVQPVGSPLSLECTVEGTSNPNLYWYRQAAGRGLQLLFYSVGIGQISSEVPQNLSASRPQDRQFILSSKKLLLSDSGFYLCAWSKGWGIGTEAFFGQGTRLTVV.

The rearrangement joins TRBV5-6 to TRBJ2-7; D unclear. The CDR3 spans 13 residues. Trimming cost V 3 bases and J 2 bases, with 9 bases left between them. Germline V gives CDR1 SGHDT, CDR2 YYEEEE. CDR3 DNA: TGTGCCAGCAGCTCGCCCGTGGCCTACGAGCAGTACTTC. This codes for CASSSPVAYEQYF.

The CDR3 bases are TGTGCCAGCAGTGAATTGGTTCGGGGGGCGAGGCAGCCCCAGCATTTT. Translating gives CASSELVRGARQPQHF. This chain joins TRBV6-1 and TRBJ1-5; D perhaps matches TRBD1 (6 bases). The CDR3 covers 16 residues. Germline loops: CDR1 MNHNS, CDR2 SASEGT. The V and J ends lost 2 bases and 7 bases respectively, with 18 bases between them.

The V call is TRBV29-1, the J call TRBJ1-2, with unresolved D. The V and J ends lost 5 bases and 1 base respectively, with 11 bases between them. Germline V gives CDR1 SQVTM, CDR2 ANQGSEA. The CDR3 extends over 13 amino acids. The CDR3 bases are TGCAGCGTTTTTGGGGTTATTAACTATGGCTACACCTTC. It specifies CSVFGVINYGYTF.

The V and J genes are TRBV29-1 and TRBJ2-1, with 12 bases fitting TRBD2. This CDR3 is built from 18 residues. From germline, CDR1 is SQVTM and CDR2 ANQGSEA. The ends lost 0 bases at V and 3 bases at J; junction bases unmatched: 9. CDR3 DNA: TGCAGCGTTGAAGACACGTCTAGCGGGAGGGGATACTACAATGAGCAGTTCTTC. Protein product: CSVEDTSSGRGYYNEQFF.

The J gene is TRBJ2-2, the V gene TRBV19; tentative D call: TRBD1 (6 bases). There are 14 residues in the CDR3. V was clipped by 6 bases and J by 1 base, with 9 bases between them. Germline V gene sequence: CDR1 LNHDA, CDR2 SQIVND (reference sequence). The CDR3 region is CASRKQGNTGELFF. CDR3 DNA: TGTGCCAGTAGAAAACAGGGGAACACCGGGGAGCTGTTTTTT.

The chain carries TRBV13 and TRBJ2-2, with 8 bases identical to TRBD2. The CDR3 runs 18 residues. V shed 4 bases, J shed 7 bases, and the junction held 17 bases outside the gene matches. The germline CDR1 and CDR2 sequences are PRHDT and FYEKMQ (reference sequence). The CDR3 reads CASSSYYLGGGLDGELFF. CDR3 coding DNA: TGTGCCAGCAGCTCCTACTATCTCGGGGGGGGCCTAGACGGGGAGCTGTTTTTT.

J is TRBJ2-7 and V is TRBV16; 10 bases agree with TRBD1. Germline V lookup: CDR1 KGHSY, CDR2 FQNENV. J lost 3 bases, V lost 0 bases, and 2 bases had no gene match. The CDR3 length is 15 residues. CDR3 nucleotide sequence: TGTGCCAGCAGCCAATCAAGGACAGGGGGCTACGAGCAGTACTTC. It specifies CASSQSRTGGYEQYF.

The chain combines TRBV7-8 with TRBJ1-5, with D unclear. Germline V gives CDR1 SGHVS, CDR2 FQNEAQ. This CDR3 spans 14 amino acids. Trimming removed 1 base from V and 7 bases from J, with 11 bases in between. CDR3 nucleotide sequence: TGTGCCAGCAGCTTAGTGGAGGGAACCCAGCCCCAGCATTTT. Residues: CASSLVEGTQPQHF.

This sequence joins TRBV30 and TRBJ2-2; the match to TRBD1 covers 9 bases. There are 15 residues in the CDR3. From germline, CDR1 is GTSNPN and CDR2 SVGIG (reference sequence). The trim removed 8 bases at V and 6 bases at J, leaving 13 bases unmatched. As DNA, the CDR3 is TGTGCCGGGACAGGGAAGGGGTCCGCCCCCGGGGAGCTGTTTTTT. The encoded protein is CAGTGKGSAPGELFF.

The chain recombines TRBV20-1 with TRBJ2-7; D gene uncertain. Germline CDR1 reads DFQATT; CDR2 reads SNEGSKA (reference sequence). The CDR3 has 11 amino acids. V gave up 8 bases and J gave up 6 bases, with 14 bases separating them. In DNA form, the CDR3 reads TGCAGTCCCTTCGGGCGTCGCGAGCAGTACTTC. It encodes CSPFGRREQYF.

This clone showed up just a few times. J is TRBJ2-5 and V is TRBV29-1, with 8 bases lining up with TRBD2. The CDR3 has 11 residues. V trimming: 8 bases; J trimming: 3 bases; junction bases outside the gene matches: 2. Germline V gene data show CDR1 as SQVTM and CDR2 as ANQGSEA. Written as DNA, the CDR3 is TGCAGCTCGGGACTAGAAGAGACCCAGTACTTC. It is translated as CSSGLEETQYF.

The chain is built from TRBV5-1 and TRBJ1-2, with 9 bases matching TRBD1. J was trimmed by 5 bases and V by 3 bases; bases with no gene match: 5. Germline V gives CDR1 SGHRS, CDR2 YFSETQ. CDR3 length: 14 residues. The CDR3 coding sequence is TGCGCCAGCAGCTCGGACAGGGGCAAATATGGCTACACCTTC. Translated: CASSSDRGKYGYTF.

CDR3 amino acids: CAWIRGLYTESTYEQYF. The CDR3 DNA reads as TGTGCCTGGATACGCGGCCTGTACACCGAATCAACCTACGAGCAGTACTTC. V and J are TRBV30 and TRBJ2-7; D is unresolved. V gave up 4 bases and J gave up 2 bases, with 24 bases separating them. The germline V gene encodes CDR1 GTSNPN and CDR2 SVGIG (reference sequence). This CDR3 has 17 residues.

This rearrangement joins TRBV11-1 to TRBJ2-3; unclear D gene. The CDR3 runs to 12 residues. Germline V CDR1 and CDR2: SGHAT, FQDESV (reference sequence). Trimming removed 5 bases from V and 5 bases from J, with 8 bases in between. The CDR3 region has the DNA TGTGCCAGCAGCCGATTTGTAGATACGCAGTATTTT. Its translation: CASSRFVDTQYF.